This is a list of T cell receptor beta chains from one sample in a study of cytomegalovirus exposure and HLA in healthy donors. Some clones are missing from TCRdb's copy, which holds only in-frame ones; the method was immunoSEQ multiplex PCR. The repertoire consists of about 200,000 clones, with 70% to 80% occurring once and the leading ten covering approximately 0.39%. The sequenced sample consisted of PBMCs. These receptors were collected from a male donor in good health and CMV-seropositive. Each CDR3 is given with its conserved first and last residue. The D gene is left open where the match is weak. The size field is filled for only some rows; it gives once, few, many or a size class.

J gene | D gene | clone size | V gene | CDR3 length | CDR3 DNA | CDR3 protein
TRBJ2-5 | TRBD2 | few | TRBV4-3 | 15 | TGCGCCAGCAGCCTCTTTAGCGGGGGCCAAGAGACCCAGTACTTC | CASSLFSGGQETQYF
TRBJ2-4 | - | - | TRBV29-1 | 13 | TGCAGCGTCCCGGGGATAGCCAAAAACATTCAGTACTTC | CSVPGIAKNIQYF
TRBJ2-7 | - | - | TRBV7-2 | 13 | TGTGCCAGCAGCTTAGGTTATTCCTACGAGCAGTACTTC | CASSLGYSYEQYF
TRBJ2-1 | TRBD2 | - | TRBV11-3 | 18 | TGTGCCAGCAGCCTGGGACTAGCGGGAGACCTCTCCTACAATGAGCAGTTCTTC | CASSLGLAGDLSYNEQFF
TRBJ1-2 | - | - | TRBV4-1 | 14 | TGCGCCAGCAGGCCTCCAGGGTCTAACTATGGCTACACCTTC | CASRPPGSNYGYTF
TRBJ1-4 | TRBD1 | - | TRBV29-1 | 13 | TGCAGCGTCTCTGGACAGGGTAATGAAAAACTGTTTTTT | CSVSGQGNEKLFF
TRBJ2-1 | TRBD2 | - | TRBV2 | 14 | TGTGCCAGCTTCCTTAGCGGGGAGATGAATGAGCAGTTCTTC | CASFLSGEMNEQFF
TRBJ1-1 | - | - | TRBV11-1 | 15 | TGTGCCAGCAGCCTTAACAGGGCCATGAACACTGAAGCTTTCTTT | CASSLNRAMNTEAFF
TRBJ2-7 | TRBD2 | once | TRBV5-1 | 14 | TGCGCCAGCAAGCCCACTAGCGGGAGCTACGAGCAGTACTTC | CASKPTSGSYEQYF
TRBJ2-7 | TRBD2 | - | TRBV27 | 15 | TGTGCCAGCAGTTTAACTAGCGGGGGGGAGTACGAGCAGTACTTC | CASSLTSGGEYEQYF